The clone carrying this TCR beta chain was counted many times. Its antigen is not identified. As to time point: persistent/refractory GD, antithyroid drugs over 5 years with positive TRAb. Generation of the TCR library employed RNA extracted from PBMCs. Building of the TCR beta libraries involved iRepertoire HTBI primers and Arm-PCR of CDR3 regions. A single record per CDR3 protein comes from TCRdb applying MiXCR to the multiplex PCR reads. The sample records roughly 500,000 distinct CDR3 sequences, less than 25% being singletons. This entry comes from a study of regulatory T cells in long-lasting Graves disease. Regarding the study as a whole: Graves' patients with persistent disease showed TCR diversity lower than patients newly diagnosed.

Germline V CDR1 and CDR2: SGHAT, FQNNGV. V lost 5 bases to trimming and J lost 3 bases, with 19 bases between them. CDR3 length: 17 residues. The J gene is TRBJ2-2, the V gene TRBV11-2; D remains ambiguous. Sample: peripheral blood mononuclear cells (PBMCs), taken when the disease was refractory, from a patient treated with antithyroid drugs. This TCR came from a female donor with Graves disease. In DNA, the CDR3 is TGTGCCAGCAGCCTACCCCCCGGTGGAACCTACACCGGGGAGCTGTTTTTT. Translating gives CASSLPPGGTYTGELFF.